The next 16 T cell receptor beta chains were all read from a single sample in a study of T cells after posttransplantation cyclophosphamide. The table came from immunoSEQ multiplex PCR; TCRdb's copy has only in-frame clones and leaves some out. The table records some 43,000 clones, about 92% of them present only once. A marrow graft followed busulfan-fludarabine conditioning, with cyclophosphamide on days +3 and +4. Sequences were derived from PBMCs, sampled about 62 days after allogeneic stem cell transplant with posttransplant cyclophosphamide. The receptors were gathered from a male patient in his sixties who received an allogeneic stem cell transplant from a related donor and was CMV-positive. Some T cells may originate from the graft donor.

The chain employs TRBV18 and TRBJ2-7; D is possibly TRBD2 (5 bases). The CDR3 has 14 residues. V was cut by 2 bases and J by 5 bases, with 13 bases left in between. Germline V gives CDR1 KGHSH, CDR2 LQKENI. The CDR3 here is CASSPAGVRDEQYF. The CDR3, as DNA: TGTGCCAGCTCACCAGCCGGGGTTCGGGACGAGCAGTACTTC.

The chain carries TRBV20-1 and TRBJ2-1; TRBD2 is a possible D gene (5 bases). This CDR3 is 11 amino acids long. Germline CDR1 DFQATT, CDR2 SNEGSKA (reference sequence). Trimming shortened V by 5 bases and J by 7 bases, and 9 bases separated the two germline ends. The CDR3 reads CSALLGNEQFF. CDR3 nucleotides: TGCAGTGCTTTACTAGGGAATGAGCAGTTCTTC.

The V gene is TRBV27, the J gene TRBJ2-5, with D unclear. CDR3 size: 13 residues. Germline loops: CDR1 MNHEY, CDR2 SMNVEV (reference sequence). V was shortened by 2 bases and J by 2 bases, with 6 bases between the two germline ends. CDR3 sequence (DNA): TGTGCCAGCAGTTTAATCTCTCAAGAGACCCAGTACTTC. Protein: CASSLISQETQYF.

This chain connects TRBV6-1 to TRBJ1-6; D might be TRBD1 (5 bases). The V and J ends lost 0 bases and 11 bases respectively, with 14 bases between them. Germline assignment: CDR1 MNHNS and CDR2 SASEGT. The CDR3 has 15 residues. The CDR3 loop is CASSEARQGRAPLHF. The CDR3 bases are TGTGCCAGCAGTGAAGCGCGTCAGGGTAGGGCACCCCTCCACTTT.

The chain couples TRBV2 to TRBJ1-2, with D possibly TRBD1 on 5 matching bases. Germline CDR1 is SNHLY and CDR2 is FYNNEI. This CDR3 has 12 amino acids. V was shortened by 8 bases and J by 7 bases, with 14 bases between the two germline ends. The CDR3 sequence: CASSPGVSGYTF. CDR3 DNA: TGTGCCAGCTCCCCGGGGGTGAGTGGCTACACCTTC.

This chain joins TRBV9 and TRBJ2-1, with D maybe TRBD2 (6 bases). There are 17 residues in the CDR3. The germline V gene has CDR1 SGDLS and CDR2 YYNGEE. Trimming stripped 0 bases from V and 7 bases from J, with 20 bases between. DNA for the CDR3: TGTGCCAGCAGCGTAGTCGCGGGGTATGTGCCAGAGAATGAGCAGTTCTTC. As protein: CASSVVAGYVPENEQFF.

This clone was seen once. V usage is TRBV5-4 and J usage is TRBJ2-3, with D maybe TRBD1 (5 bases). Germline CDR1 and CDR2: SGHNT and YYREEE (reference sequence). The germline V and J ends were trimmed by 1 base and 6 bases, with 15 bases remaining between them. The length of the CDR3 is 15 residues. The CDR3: CASSLKQGATDTQYF. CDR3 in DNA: TGTGCCAGCAGCTTGAAGCAGGGCGCAACGGATACGCAGTATTTT.

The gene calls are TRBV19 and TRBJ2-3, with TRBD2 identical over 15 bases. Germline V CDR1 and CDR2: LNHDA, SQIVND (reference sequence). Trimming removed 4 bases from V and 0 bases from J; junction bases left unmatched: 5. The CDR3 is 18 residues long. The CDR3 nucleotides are TGTGCCAGTAGTAGCGGACTAGCGGGGGGGTTTAGCACAGATACGCAGTATTTT. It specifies CASSSGLAGGFSTDTQYF. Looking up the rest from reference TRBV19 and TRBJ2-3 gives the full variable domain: DGGITQSPKYLFRKEGQNVTLSCEQNLNHDAMYWYRQDPGQGLRLIYYSQIVNDFQKGDIAEGYSVSREKKESFPLTVTSAQKNPTAFYLCASSSGLAGGFSTDTQYFGPGTRLTVL.

In DNA, the CDR3 is TGTGCCAGCAGCGTAGGCGGGACAGCAAACTACGAGCAGTACTTC. Translated: CASSVGGTANYEQYF. V usage is TRBV9 and J usage is TRBJ2-7; TRBD1 might be the D (7 bases). This CDR3 is 15 amino acids long. Germline-derived CDR1 and CDR2 are SGDLS and YYNGEE. Trimming cost V 0 bases and J 3 bases, with 13 bases left between them.

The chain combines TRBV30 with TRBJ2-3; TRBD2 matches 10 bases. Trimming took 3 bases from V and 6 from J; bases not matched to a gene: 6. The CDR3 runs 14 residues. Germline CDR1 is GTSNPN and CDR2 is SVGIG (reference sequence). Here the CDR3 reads CAWRVAGGGDTQYF. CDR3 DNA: TGTGCCTGGAGGGTAGCGGGGGGCGGGGATACGCAGTATTTT.

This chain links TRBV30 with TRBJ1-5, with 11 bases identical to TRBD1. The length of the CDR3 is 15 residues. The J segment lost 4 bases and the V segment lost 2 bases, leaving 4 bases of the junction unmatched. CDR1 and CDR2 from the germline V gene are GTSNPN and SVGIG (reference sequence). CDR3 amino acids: CAWSHGTGGNQPQHF. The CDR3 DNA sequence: TGTGCCTGGAGTCACGGGACAGGGGGTAATCAGCCCCAGCATTTT.

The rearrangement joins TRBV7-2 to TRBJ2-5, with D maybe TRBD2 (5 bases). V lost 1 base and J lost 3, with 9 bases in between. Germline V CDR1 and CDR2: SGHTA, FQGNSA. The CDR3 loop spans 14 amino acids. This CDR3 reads CASSLDWGEETQYF. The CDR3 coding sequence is TGTGCCAGCAGCTTAGATTGGGGAGAAGAGACCCAGTACTTC.

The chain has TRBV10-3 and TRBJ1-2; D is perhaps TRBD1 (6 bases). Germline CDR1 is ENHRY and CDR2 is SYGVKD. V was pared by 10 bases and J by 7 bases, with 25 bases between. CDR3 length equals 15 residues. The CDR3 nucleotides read TGTGCCACACAAGCACAGGGTAACCACCCCAGTGGCTACACCTTC. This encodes CATQAQGNHPSGYTF.

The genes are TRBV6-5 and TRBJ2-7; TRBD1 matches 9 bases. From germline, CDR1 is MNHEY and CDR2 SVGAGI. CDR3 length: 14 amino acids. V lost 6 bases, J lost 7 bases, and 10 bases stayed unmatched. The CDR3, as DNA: TGTGCCAGCAGGCGACAGGGGGGGGCGTGGGAGCAGTACTTC. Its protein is CASRRQGGAWEQYF.

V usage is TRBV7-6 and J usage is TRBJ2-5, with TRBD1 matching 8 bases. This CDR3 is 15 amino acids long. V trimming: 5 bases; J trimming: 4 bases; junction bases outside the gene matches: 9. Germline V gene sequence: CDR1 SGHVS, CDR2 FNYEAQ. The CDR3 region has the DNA TGTGCCAGCAGCACGGACAGGGCGTTGGGAGAGACCCAGTACTTC. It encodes CASSTDRALGETQYF.

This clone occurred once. CDR3 sequence (DNA): TGTGCCAGCAGCTTAGAGGCAGGAATGAACTATGGCTACACCTTC. Protein product: CASSLEAGMNYGYTF. The V call is TRBV7-6, the J call TRBJ1-2; D unclear. The germline V gene has CDR1 SGHVS and CDR2 FNYEAQ. There are 15 residues in the CDR3. The V and J ends lost 1 base and 2 bases respectively, with 11 bases between them.